The entry below describes one TCR beta chain. What it binds is not known. V was cut by 2 bases and J by 1 base, with 12 bases left in between. This CDR3 comprises 16 residues. Looked up from germline, CDR1 is MNHEY and CDR2 is SMNVEV (reference sequence). Buffy coats from healthy blood donors served as controls. Repertoires were generated with immunoSEQ multiplex PCR, while TCRdb's copy carries only in-frame clones and drops some. The sample carries 38,000 or so clones, 85% recorded once. The data were obtained in a study of STAT5B mutations in CD4+ large granular lymphocyte leukemia. Overall study findings and caveats: No patients shared main leukemic clonotypes, though roughly 27% appeared at low frequency elsewhere. Patient CD4-sorted repertoires looked more clonal than healthy CD4+ repertoires, even without putative leukemic clones. Compared with healthy controls (2/35), patient top clones favored TRBV06 (8/27).

This TCR derives from a human donor in good health. V gene TRBV27 combines with J gene TRBJ2-4, with D unresolved. Source material: CD4+ T cells from blood buffy coats. CDR3 sequence reads: CASSLGPSWAKNIQYF. The CDR3 DNA reads as TGTGCCAGCAGTTTAGGGCCTTCTTGGGCCAAAAACATTCAGTACTTC.